This T cell receptor beta chain came from a study of identical twins (dated by TCRdb to the mid-2010s). As for the study more broadly: To test whether fetal clonotypes persist, this study deep-sequenced TCR alpha and beta repertoires from monozygotic twins, from unrelated adults of various ages, and from cord blood. To rule out contamination, replicate twin experiments were performed at different times with different library preparation protocols.

Libraries were made using 5' RACE. TCRdb records Illumina HiSeq 2000 as the sequencer. Template switching added a universal primer binding site, and the final cDNA carried a unique molecular identifier that allowed TCR cDNA molecules to be counted accurately. Specific primers in the conserved constant-segment region were used to synthesize first-strand cDNA for TCR alpha and beta chains. To control for contamination, each cDNA library was double barcoded with a SMART-Mk sample barcode plus Illumina barcodes. TruSeq adapter sequences along with Illumina sample barcodes were introduced in two successive PCR steps. The Illumina HiSeq platform was used with custom primers to sequence TCR alpha and beta cDNA libraries. Concerning the study's data processing: MiGEC processed the raw reads to extract unique molecular identifiers, while MiXCR was used to determine the CDR3 positions. For each individual, recombination models were inferred using an EM algorithm with the repgenHMM and IGoR tools. Shared clonotype analysis was performed with the tcR package in R, normalizing sharing by the product of cloneset sizes. To study raw recombination free of thymic and clonal selection effects, out-of-frame nonproductive sequences were analyzed. TCRdb redid the processing of the public reads, applying fastp at Q25 and MiXCR, and retained in-frame beta chains. Each entry merges the rows of one CDR3 protein and shows their most common DNA and genes. The V and J calls were determined by TCRdb, not by the authors. The table for this sample lists hundreds of thousands of distinct CDR3 sequences; roughly 6% of them were counted only once. The ten largest clones take up approximately 2% of the sample.

Every donor in the study was a healthy Caucasian. The researchers also sequenced three unrelated adults who were not twins: a male aged 18 to 29, a male aged 50 to 60, and a female aged 50 to 60. Miltenyi CD45RO+ enrichment and human naive T-cell isolation kits were used to isolate memory (CD45RO+) and naive T cells from PBMC. Many counts were recorded for this clonotype. What antigen it recognizes has not been identified. Base-call qualities are not available, and no considerably larger clone is one nucleotide away. Clipping removes 6 bases from V and 1 base from J, with 16 as the unmatched junction base count. The CDR3, cysteine through phenylalanine, is 19 amino acids long. Only the CDR3 portion is preserved as DNA: 57 bases, with reading frame beginning at the first base. The investigation overall reported the following: Out-of-frame TCR alpha sequences shared between twins showed an excess of low generation-probability sequences compared with coincidental sharing between unrelated individuals. In monozygotic twins, out-of-frame TCR alpha sharing was systematically underestimated by recombination models, although the models agreed with sharing between unrelated individuals. Abundant cord blood beta clonotypes had fewer insertions, young adult naive repertoires showed a similar but weaker trend, and memory repertoires showed no such trend. Conclusions relied on cross-sectional statistical analysis, since the same donors could not be followed over many years. A weaker excess of twin sharing was found in beta out-of-frame sequences because the signal-to-noise ratio was lowered by fewer shared sequences. Invariant T cells such as MAIT and iNKT could partly confound zero-insertion analyses, though diverse VJ usage argued against this for most clonotypes.

The receptor comes from a man between 18 and 29 years old in good health. The chain joins TRBV12-3 or TRBV12-4 to TRBJ2-1, with 9 middle bases fitting TRBD2. The sample consisted of naive T cells sorted from blood. In the paper's terms, the cell subset or site label means: cells isolated with a human naive T-cell isolation kit. At the DNA level, the sequence is TGTGCCAGCAGCTACCAGGTGGCGCGGGAGGGCTTATCCTACAATGAGCAGTTCTTC. It encodes CASSYQVAREGLSYNEQFF.